A selection of T cell receptor beta chains follows, all from one sample in a study of Tregs in tolerant kidney transplant recipients. Profiled with immunoSEQ multiplex PCR; TCRdb holds only in-frame clones, not every one. The profile shows approximately 47,000 clones, roughly 90% of them singletons. The material sequenced was CD8+ T cells from blood (PBMCs), taken 12 months after the transplant. The source of these receptors is a human patient who received a combined kidney and bone marrow transplant. Some T cells may trace back to the graft donor. CDR3s include the opening cysteine and the closing phenylalanine or tryptophan. D genes are given only for firm matches. Where a row states a size, it is once, few, many or the class of an expanded clone; other rows omit it.

TRBV11-2,-,TRBJ1-2,-,14,TGTGCCAGCAGCTTAGGCACAGGGTGGTATGGCTACACCTTC,CASSLGTGWYGYTF
TRBV11-2,TRBD1,TRBJ2-1,-,14,TGTGCCAGCAGCTTTGGACAGGGGGTGGATGAGCAGTTCTTC,CASSFGQGVDEQFF
TRBV7-3,TRBD2,TRBJ2-2,-,17,TGTGCCAGCAGCTTAACGTCGGGGGGGAAGGACACCGGGGAGCTGTTTTTT,CASSLTSGGKDTGELFF
TRBV4-3,-,TRBJ2-7,-,16,TGCGCCAGCAGCCCGTCAAGGGGTTTAGTGACCTACGAGCAGTACTTC,CASSPSRGLVTYEQYF
TRBV11-2,TRBD1,TRBJ2-7,-,16,TGTGCCAGCAGCCCCCTACCCGGGACAGGGGTCTACGAGCAGTACTTC,CASSPLPGTGVYEQYF
TRBV4-3,TRBD2,TRBJ2-1,-,15,TGCGCCAGCAGCCAAGATCTGGGGGGGTCGGATGAGCAGTTCTTC,CASSQDLGGSDEQFF
TRBV19,TRBD1,TRBJ2-7,-,15,TGTGCCAGTAGTATAACAGGGGGACCACCCTACGAGCAGTACTTC,CASSITGGPPYEQYF
TRBV6-5,-,TRBJ1-2,-,15,TGTGCCAGCAGTTATAACACACAGGGATTCTATGGCTACACCTTC,CASSYNTQGFYGYTF
TRBV6-6,-,TRBJ2-1,-,16,TGTGCCAGCACTACTTACAGGGCCCCATGGGGCAATGAGCAGTTCTTC,CASTTYRAPWGNEQFF
TRBV13,TRBD2,TRBJ2-7,once,15,TGTGCCAGCAGCACATTTAGGGCGGGGGGGCGTGAGCAGTACTTC,CASSTFRAGGREQYF
TRBV7-2,TRBD2,TRBJ2-1,-,16,TGTGCCAGCAGCTTAGGGCTAGCGGGGTCCTACAATGAGCAGTTCTTC,CASSLGLAGSYNEQFF
TRBV13,TRBD1,TRBJ1-2,-,16,TGTGCCAGCAGCTTCGGCCCGGGGACAGGCCCCTATGGCTACACCTTC,CASSFGPGTGPYGYTF
TRBV11-3,-,TRBJ2-7,-,12,TGTGCCAGCAGCTTAGCGCGAGACGAGCAGTACTTC,CASSLARDEQYF
TRBV28,-,TRBJ1-2,-,14,TGTGCCAGCAGGTCCGGTACAGGGACCTATGGCTACACCTTC,CASRSGTGTYGYTF
TRBV9,-,TRBJ2-1,-,15,TGTGCCAGCAGCGTTTCACAGGGAGTAGGTTTTGAGCAGTTCTTC,CASSVSQGVGFEQFF
TRBV25-1,-,TRBJ2-7,-,14,TGTGCCAGCAGTGAGCACCGAGAACTCGTCGAGCAGTACTTC,CASSEHRELVEQYF
TRBV5-4,-,TRBJ1-1,-,14,TGTGCCAGCAGCCTGTTTCGGGGAAACACTGAAGCTTTCTTT,CASSLFRGNTEAFF
TRBV29-1,-,TRBJ1-1,-,11,TGCAGCGTGCCAGGGGCCACTGAAGCTTTCTTT,CSVPGATEAFF
TRBV7-9,-,TRBJ2-4,-,13,TGTGCCAGCAGCCCGGGACTCAAAAACATTCAGTACTTC,CASSPGLKNIQYF
TRBV13,-,TRBJ2-7,once,15,TGTGCCAGCAGCCCCCGGGACGGGAGCTCCTACGAGCAGTACTTC,CASSPRDGSSYEQYF
TRBV9,-,TRBJ2-1,-,12,TGTGCCAGCAGCGCTAGGGGCCATGAGCAGTTCTTC,CASSARGHEQFF
TRBV19,-,TRBJ1-1,-,14,TGTGCCAGTAGTATATGGGGGCAGGGGAATGAAGCTTTCTTT,CASSIWGQGNEAFF
TRBV4-1,-,TRBJ2-1,-,17,TGCGCCAGCAGCCAAGACCCCGCGCACTACGACTACAATGAGCAGTTCTTC,CASSQDPAHYDYNEQFF
TRBV14,-,TRBJ2-7,-,13,TGTGCCAGCAGCCAGGGGCCGTCCTACGAGCAGTACTTC,CASSQGPSYEQYF
TRBV2,-,TRBJ1-1,-,13,TGTGCCAGCAGCTTTCCCGGGAACGAGGTAGCTTTCTTT,CASSFPGNEVAFF
TRBV19,-,TRBJ1-1,-,15,TGTGCCAGTAGTATCGCTCGGTACCCCCTTACTGAAGCTTTCTTT,CASSIARYPLTEAFF
TRBV7-6,TRBD1,TRBJ1-2,-,17,TGTGCCAGCAGCTTATCCCGACGACAGGGGGTTGACTATGGCTACACCTTC,CASSLSRRQGVDYGYTF
TRBV7-2,-,TRBJ2-7,-,14,TGTGCCAGCAGCCTAGTCGGGAGCTCCTACGAGCAGTACTTC,CASSLVGSSYEQYF
TRBV9,-,TRBJ2-5,-,14,TGTGCCAGCAGCGGGGGGCCCGACCAAGAGACCCAGTACTTC,CASSGGPDQETQYF
TRBV7-9,-,TRBJ1-2,-,15,TGTGCCAGCAGCTCGCAGGGGTCGGCTAACTATGGCTACACCTTC,CASSSQGSANYGYTF
TRBV4-3,TRBD1,TRBJ2-2,-,17,TGCGCCAGCAGCCTCAAGCCCGGGACAGGGATCACCGGGGAGCTGTTTTTT,CASSLKPGTGITGELFF
TRBV10-3,-,TRBJ2-7,-,13,TGTGCCATCAGTGGGGACTCTACCTACGAGCAGTACTTC,CAISGDSTYEQYF
TRBV4-1,TRBD2,TRBJ2-5,-,14,TGCGCCAGCACCCCACTAGCGGGGCAAGAGACCCAGTACTTC,CASTPLAGQETQYF
TRBV18,-,TRBJ1-6,-,16,TGTGCCAGCTCACCGGAACGGAGCTCCTATAATTCCCCCCTCCACTTT,CASSPERSSYNSPLHF
TRBV19,-,TRBJ2-1,once,12,TGTGCCAGTAGCGATACATACAATGAGCAGTTCTTC,CASSDTYNEQFF
TRBV19,-,TRBJ1-5,-,16,TGTGCCAGTAGTATAGATCTTTCCAGGATCAATCAGCCCCAGCATTTT,CASSIDLSRINQPQHF
TRBV6-4,TRBD1,TRBJ1-5,-,15,TGTGCCAGCAGTGTAGAGGGACAGCTAAATCAGCCCCAGCATTTT,CASSVEGQLNQPQHF
TRBV28,-,TRBJ2-1,-,17,TGTGCCAGCCCGCCCTTTTTCCCACCCATTGATTACACTGAGCAGTTCTTC,CASPPFFPPIDYTEQFF
TRBV27,-,TRBJ2-3,once,15,TGTGCCAGCAGTTTCCAGGCGGGGATCATAGATACGCAGTATTTT,CASSFQAGIIDTQYF
TRBV6-5,-,TRBJ2-7,-,15,TGTGCCAGCAGTTACTTCGGGGGTGGGGCCTACGAGCAGTACTTC,CASSYFGGGAYEQYF
TRBV7-9,-,TRBJ2-1,-,15,TGTGCCAGCAGCCCTAGGACACTCTCCTACAATGAGCAGTTCTTC,CASSPRTLSYNEQFF
TRBV7-9,-,TRBJ1-5,-,15,TGTGCCAGCAGTTTGGACGAAGGGGGCAATCAGCCCCAGCATTTT,CASSLDEGGNQPQHF
TRBV12-5,-,TRBJ1-5,-,15,TGTGCTAGTACCCAGGGGTTGGGGGGCAATCAGCCCCAGCATTTT,CASTQGLGGNQPQHF
TRBV7-9,-,TRBJ2-3,-,15,TGTGCCAGCAGCCCCCTAGTGGACAACACAGATACGCAGTATTTT,CASSPLVDNTDTQYF
TRBV27,-,TRBJ1-2,-,14,TGTGCCAGCAGTTTATCGCGCAGCGTCTATGGCTACACCTTC,CASSLSRSVYGYTF
TRBV7-8,TRBD1,TRBJ1-1,-,14,TGTGCCAGCAGCAAATGGGACAGCCCGAATGGGGCTTTCTTT,CASSKWDSPNGAFF